This T cell receptor beta chain is drawn from a study of blood T cell repertoires in COVID-19. The wider study: The United States, Italy and Spain were the sources of the acute and convalescent COVID-19 samples. PBMCs, B-cell-depleted T cells, or T cells were the source of the cDNA or gDNA that made up the material.

The J segment lost 3 bases and the V segment lost 6 bases, leaving 4 bases of the junction unmatched. The CDR3 is 15 residues long. In germline, CDR1 is MDHEN, CDR2 SYDVKM. Source study methods: The assay estimated nucleated cells by amplifying reference gene primers. The protocol was immunoSEQ multiplex PCR, while the TCRdb copy is restricted to in-frame clones and leaves out a portion. The D gene and trimming were derived from the DNA, and the V and J assignments and clone size from that table. The sample lists tens of thousands of clones; 80% to 90% were seen once. The chain couples TRBV28 to TRBJ2-1, with 11 bases identical to TRBD2. This sequence originates from a human donor in a cohort sampled during active COVID-19. The sequenced material came from peripheral blood. DNA for the CDR3: TGTGCCAGCAGCAAACTAGCGGGGGACTACAATGAGCAGTTCTTC. It is translated as CASSKLAGDYNEQFF.